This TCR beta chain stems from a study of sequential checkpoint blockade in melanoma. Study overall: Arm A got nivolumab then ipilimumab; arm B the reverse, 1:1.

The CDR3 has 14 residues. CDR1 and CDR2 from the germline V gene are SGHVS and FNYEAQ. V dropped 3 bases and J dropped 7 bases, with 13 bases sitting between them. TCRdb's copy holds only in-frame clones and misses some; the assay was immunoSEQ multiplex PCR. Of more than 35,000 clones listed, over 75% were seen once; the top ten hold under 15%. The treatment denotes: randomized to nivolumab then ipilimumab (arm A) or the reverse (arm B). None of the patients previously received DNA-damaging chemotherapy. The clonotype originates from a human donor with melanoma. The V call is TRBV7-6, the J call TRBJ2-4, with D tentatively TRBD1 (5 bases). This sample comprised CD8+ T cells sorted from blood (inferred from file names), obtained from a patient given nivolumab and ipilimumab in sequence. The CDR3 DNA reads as TGTGCCAGCAGCTTTGGGCAGGGTACGAACATTCAGTACTTC. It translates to CASSFGQGTNIQYF. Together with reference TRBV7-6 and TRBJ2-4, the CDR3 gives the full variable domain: GAGVSQSPRYKVTKRGQDVALRCDPISGHVSLYWYRQALGQGPEFLTYFNYEAQQDKSGLPNDRFSAERPEGSISTLTIQRTEQRDSAMYRCASSFGQGTNIQYFGAGTRLSVL.